This TCR beta chain is drawn from a study of T cell changes during pregnancy in multiple sclerosis. Here immunoSEQ multiplex PCR was the method, and the copy in TCRdb shows in-frame clones only, minus some. This table holds around 71,000 clones, 90% to 95% found once. Trimming removed 3 bases at V and 3 bases at J, with 17 bases between. Germline V gives CDR1 LNHDA, CDR2 SQIVND (reference sequence). The CDR3 totals 16 residues. The sequencing here drew on peripheral blood, taken in the third trimester of pregnancy. The chain couples TRBV19 to TRBJ1-1; a possible D gene is TRBD1 (5 bases). The sequence derives from a female donor with multiple sclerosis, enrolled in a pregnancy study. The CDR3 bases are TGTGCCAGTAGTATTGGGGGGAGCAAAGGGGACACTGAAGCTTTCTTT. Its translation is CASSIGGSKGDTEAFF.